These 23 T cell receptor beta chains were all obtained from the same sample, sequenced in a study of T cell clones after liver transplantation. Profiled with immunoSEQ multiplex PCR; TCRdb holds only in-frame clones, not every one. The sample comprises some 75,000 clones, under 90% of which are singletons, and 0.45% to 0.65% rests with the top ten. The source material was CD4+ T cells from blood, sampled before liver transplant. The receptors were gathered from a human donor who received a liver transplant.

As to this clone: The same CDR3 also results from other DNA sequences found in this sample. J is TRBJ1-3 and V is TRBV12-5; the D is unclear. The CDR3 is made up of 14 amino acids. The ends were cut back, 1 base at V and 0 bases at J, with 4 bases in the middle. Germline loops: CDR1 LGHNT, CDR2 FRNRAP. Here the CDR3 DNA reads TGTGCTAGTGGTTTGGGGGGCTCTGGAAACACCATATATTTT. Encoded protein: CASGLGGSGNTIYF.

The chain links TRBV6-5 to TRBJ2-7, with 10 bases that match TRBD1. The CDR3 contains 14 residues. V shed 4 bases, J shed 4 bases, and the junction held 4 bases outside the gene matches. The germline gives CDR1 MNHEY, CDR2 SVGAGI. The CDR3 sequence: CASSWDRGRYEQYF. In DNA, the CDR3 is TGTGCCAGCAGTTGGGACAGGGGACGATACGAGCAGTACTTC.

This chain connects TRBV23-1 to TRBJ2-7, with D perhaps assigned TRBD1 or TRBD2 (5 bases each). TRBV23-1 is noted as an ORF with a role that remains uncertain. CDR3 size: 14 residues. V dropped 0 bases and J dropped 2 bases, with 8 bases sitting between them. The CDR3 loop reads CASSQSGRTYEQYF. The CDR3 DNA reads as TGCGCCAGCAGTCAATCGGGACGGACCTACGAGCAGTACTTC.

The rearrangement links TRBV7-2 to TRBJ1-2, with 8 bases aligning to TRBD1. Trimming took 2 bases from V and 6 from J; bases not matched to a gene: 2. Germline V lookup: CDR1 SGHTA, CDR2 FQGNSA. The CDR3 loop spans 13 amino acids. The CDR3 is CASSLSGQDGYTF. Here the CDR3 DNA reads TGTGCCAGCAGCTTATCGGGACAGGATGGCTACACCTTC.

This clone was seen a few times. This chain uses TRBV11-3 with TRBJ2-5, with 13 bases matching TRBD2. CDR1 and CDR2 (germline): SGHNT, YENEEA. V lost 6 bases to trimming and J lost 2 bases; unmatched junction nucleotides: 6. The CDR3 runs to 16 residues. The CDR3 loop is CASSPGTSGKQETQYF. Here the CDR3 DNA reads TGTGCCAGCAGTCCCGGGACTAGCGGGAAACAAGAGACCCAGTACTTC.

This clone has only one observation. The sample contains more than one DNA sequence encoding this CDR3. The V call is TRBV28, the J call TRBJ2-2; no reliable D call. The CDR3 totals 12 residues. Trimming left V 2 bases short and J 8 bases short, with 6 bases between. Germline assignment: CDR1 MDHEN and CDR2 SYDVKM. The chain's CDR3 is CASSLRVGELFF. The CDR3 nucleotides read TGTGCCAGCAGTTTAAGGGTGGGGGAGCTGTTTTTT.

The rearrangement links TRBV6-1 to TRBJ1-2; no clear D gene. Trimming left V 4 bases short and J 1 base short, with 7 bases between. Germline CDR1 reads MNHNS; CDR2 reads SASEGT. This CDR3 region has 13 residues. The DNA for the CDR3 is TGTGCCAGCAGTGTAGATGATAACTATGGCTACACCTTC. It translates to CASSVDDNYGYTF.

Turning to this clone: The sample has other DNA sequences that encode this CDR3 too. The chain has TRBV18 and TRBJ1-2; TRBD1 agrees at 7 bases. V lost 1 base, J lost 2 bases, and 1 base stayed unmatched. CDR3 length equals 14 residues. Germline V gene lookup returns CDR1 KGHSH and CDR2 LQKENI. The CDR3: CASSPLDRNYGYTF. The CDR3 region has the DNA TGTGCCAGCTCACCACTGGACAGGAACTATGGCTACACCTTC.

The chain couples TRBV6-6 to TRBJ2-7; TRBD2 matches 10 bases. Germline V lookup: CDR1 MNHNY, CDR2 SVGAGI (reference sequence). CDR3 size: 12 residues. V lost 4 bases to trimming and J lost 9 bases; unmatched junction nucleotides: 3. The chain's CDR3 is CASSLAGGPQYF. CDR3 DNA sequence: TGTGCCAGCAGTTTAGCGGGAGGCCCGCAGTACTTC.

The chain carries TRBV4-1 and TRBJ1-2, with D unresolved. The germline gives CDR1 MGHRA, CDR2 YSYEKL. V was pared by 0 bases and J by 3 bases, with 14 bases between. CDR3 size: 16 residues. In DNA, the CDR3 is TGCGCCAGCAGCCAAGATAGGCAGGCACCCTACTATGGCTACACCTTC. The encoded protein is CASSQDRQAPYYGYTF.

The rearrangement links TRBV9 to TRBJ2-3; 10 positions match TRBD2. The V gene end was trimmed by 0 bases and the J gene end by 2 bases; junction bases not matched to a gene: 6. Germline-derived CDR1 and CDR2 are SGDLS and YYNGEE. The CDR3 sequence is 17 residues long. This chain's CDR3 is CASSVEAGGRYTDTQYF. CDR3 nucleotides: TGTGCCAGCAGCGTAGAAGCGGGAGGGCGTTACACAGATACGCAGTATTTT.

This chain uses TRBV21-1 with TRBJ1-5; TRBD1, the D gene given by the table, was not confirmed from the DNA. TRBV21-1 counts as a pseudogene. CDR3 length: 22 amino acids. In DNA, the CDR3 is TGTGCCAGCAGCAAAGAACAGGCCGACACCGGGACAGGGGAATGTAGCAATCAGCCCCAGCATTTT. Encoded protein: CASSKEQADTGTGECSNQPQHF.

This clone has more than one count but fewer than ten. V usage is TRBV28 and J usage is TRBJ1-3; a weak D match, TRBD1 (5 bases). This CDR3 is 16 amino acids long. Trimming cost V 4 bases and J 0 bases, with 13 bases left between them. Germline V gene data show CDR1 as MDHEN and CDR2 as SYDVKM. In nucleotides, the CDR3 is TGTGCCAGCAGTTCCCCAAGGGGTCCCTCTGGAAACACCATATATTTT. As protein: CASSSPRGPSGNTIYF.

The chain has TRBV7-2 and TRBJ2-2, with D possibly TRBD2 on 5 matching bases. This CDR3 region has 12 residues. Trimming took 4 bases from V and 8 from J, leaving 8 bases between them. Germline CDR1 is SGHTA and CDR2 is FQGNSA. The CDR3 DNA reads TGTGCCAGCAGCTCACTAGGAGGGGAGCTGTTTTTT. As protein: CASSSLGGELFF.

This chain connects TRBV27 to TRBJ2-7; D possibly corresponds to TRBD2 (6 bases). V dropped 5 bases and J dropped 2 bases, with 16 bases sitting between them. Germline V gene lookup returns CDR1 MNHEY and CDR2 SMNVEV (reference sequence). The CDR3 has 15 residues. CDR3: CASSLKGLGTYEQYF. The DNA of the CDR3 is TGTGCCAGCAGTCTTAAGGGACTGGGGACCTACGAGCAGTACTTC.

The gene calls are TRBV29-1 and TRBJ2-7, with 9 bases identical to TRBD1. CDR1 and CDR2 (germline): SQVTM, ANQGSEA. V shed 6 bases, J shed 2 bases, and the junction held 11 bases outside the gene matches. This CDR3 has 15 amino acids. This chain's CDR3 is CSVFLPGTGTYEQYF. The DNA for the CDR3 is TGCAGCGTCTTCCTACCCGGGACAGGGACCTACGAGCAGTACTTC.

The chain couples TRBV9 to TRBJ2-1; no definite D call. The germline V and J ends were trimmed by 4 bases and 0 bases, with 14 bases remaining between them. Germline CDR1 SGDLS, CDR2 YYNGEE. The CDR3 runs 16 residues. Written as DNA, the CDR3 is TGTGCCAGCAGCCCACACAGTGATAGCTCCTACAATGAGCAGTTCTTC. This encodes CASSPHSDSSYNEQFF.

This clone was picked up one time. The rearrangement links TRBV6-1 to TRBJ2-7, with 11 bases matching TRBD1. Germline V gene data show CDR1 as MNHNS and CDR2 as SASEGT. Trimming cost V 4 bases and J 5 bases; bases outside gene matches: 7. The CDR3 contains 15 residues. CDR3 sequence (DNA): TGTGCCAGCAGTGCACGGACAGGGGGCTCTAACGAGCAGTACTTC. Translation: CASSARTGGSNEQYF.

This chain joins TRBV11-2 and TRBJ2-5; D is perhaps TRBD2 (5 bases). V lost 5 bases, J lost 7 bases, and 8 bases lay in between. This CDR3 contains 11 residues. Per the germline V gene, CDR1 is SGHAT and CDR2 is FQNNGV. CDR3 in DNA: TGTGCCAGCAGCATCCGGGGGACCCAGTACTTC. Encoded protein: CASSIRGTQYF.

The chain uses TRBV5-1 and TRBJ2-3, with 9 bases lining up with TRBD2. The CDR3 spans 16 residues. CDR1 is SGHRS, CDR2 YFSETQ, per germline. Losses at the gene ends were 4 bases for V and 4 bases for J; bases not matched to a gene: 10. The CDR3 sequence is CASSPWAGTSPDTQYF. The CDR3 bases are TGCGCCAGCAGCCCGTGGGCCGGGACTAGCCCAGATACGCAGTATTTT.

The chain combines TRBV28 with TRBJ1-1; TRBD1 matches 7 bases. Germline values: CDR1 MDHEN, CDR2 SYDVKM. The J segment lost 1 base and the V segment lost 6 bases, leaving 5 bases of the junction unmatched. This CDR3 is 14 amino acids long. The CDR3 protein is CASSTGTENTEAFF. The CDR3 nucleotides are TGTGCCAGCAGCACCGGGACAGAGAACACTGAAGCTTTCTTT.

The rearrangement joins TRBV5-6 to TRBJ2-7; 8 bases map to TRBD2. Per the germline V gene, CDR1 is SGHDT and CDR2 is YYEEEE. J gave up 4 bases and V 0 bases, and 6 bases lay outside the gene matches. The CDR3 loop spans 15 amino acids. The DNA of the CDR3 is TGTGCCAGCAGCTTGGGGCCCAGCGGGAGTTACGAGCAGTACTTC. It codes for CASSLGPSGSYEQYF.

This clone has a handful of counts. The chain recombines TRBV5-6 with TRBJ1-1; D not certain. The germline gives CDR1 SGHDT, CDR2 YYEEEE. V was pared by 4 bases and J by 5 bases, with 9 bases between. There are 12 residues in the CDR3. CDR3 sequence reads: CASSGLGTEAFF. CDR3 bases: TGTGCCAGCAGCGGCCTGGGGACTGAAGCTTTCTTT.